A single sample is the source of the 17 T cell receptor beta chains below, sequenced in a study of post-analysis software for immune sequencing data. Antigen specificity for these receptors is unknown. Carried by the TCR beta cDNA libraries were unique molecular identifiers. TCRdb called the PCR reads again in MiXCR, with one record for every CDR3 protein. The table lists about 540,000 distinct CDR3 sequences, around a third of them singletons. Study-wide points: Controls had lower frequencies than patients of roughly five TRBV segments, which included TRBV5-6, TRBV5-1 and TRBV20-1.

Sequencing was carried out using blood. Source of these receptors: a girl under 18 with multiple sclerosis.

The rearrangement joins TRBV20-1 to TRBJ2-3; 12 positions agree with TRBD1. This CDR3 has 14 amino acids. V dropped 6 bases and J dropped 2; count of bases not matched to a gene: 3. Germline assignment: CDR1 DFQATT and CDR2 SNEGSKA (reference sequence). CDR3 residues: CSATGQGATDTQYF. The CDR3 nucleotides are TGCAGTGCAACGGGACAGGGGGCCACAGATACGCAGTATTTT.

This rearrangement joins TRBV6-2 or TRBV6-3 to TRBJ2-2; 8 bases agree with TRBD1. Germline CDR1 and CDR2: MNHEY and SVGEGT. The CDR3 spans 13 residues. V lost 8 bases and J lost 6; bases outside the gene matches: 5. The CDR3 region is CASDRGTSGELFF. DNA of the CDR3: TGTGCCAGCGACAGGGGCACTTCCGGGGAGCTGTTTTTT.

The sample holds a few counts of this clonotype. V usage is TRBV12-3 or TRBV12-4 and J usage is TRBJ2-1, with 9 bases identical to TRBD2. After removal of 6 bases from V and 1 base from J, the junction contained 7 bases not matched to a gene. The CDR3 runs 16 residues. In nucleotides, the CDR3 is TGTGCCAGCAGGCGGAGCGGGGGGCTTTCCTACAATGAGCAGTTCTTC. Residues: CASRRSGGLSYNEQFF.

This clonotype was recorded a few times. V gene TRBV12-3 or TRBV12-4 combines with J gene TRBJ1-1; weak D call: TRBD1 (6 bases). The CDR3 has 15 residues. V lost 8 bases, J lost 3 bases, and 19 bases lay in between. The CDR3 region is CASQARQGWDTEAFF. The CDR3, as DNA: TGTGCCAGCCAGGCCCGCCAGGGGTGGGACACTGAAGCTTTCTTT.

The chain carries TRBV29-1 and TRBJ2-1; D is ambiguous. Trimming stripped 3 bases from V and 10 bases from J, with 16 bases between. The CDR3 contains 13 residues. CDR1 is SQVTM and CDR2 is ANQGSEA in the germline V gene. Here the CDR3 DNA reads TGCAGCGTTGATAACGGCAGAGAATACGAGCAGTTCTTC. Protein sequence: CSVDNGREYEQFF.

CDR3 residues: CASSGGLAGANEQYF. CDR3 coding DNA: TGTGCCAGCAGTGGGGGACTAGCGGGGGCTAATGAGCAGTACTTC. The chain has TRBV6-1 and TRBJ2-5; 14 positions agree with TRBD2. Germline V gives CDR1 MNHNS, CDR2 SASEGT. V shed 4 bases, J shed 11 bases, and the junction held 9 bases outside the gene matches. This CDR3 is 15 amino acids long.

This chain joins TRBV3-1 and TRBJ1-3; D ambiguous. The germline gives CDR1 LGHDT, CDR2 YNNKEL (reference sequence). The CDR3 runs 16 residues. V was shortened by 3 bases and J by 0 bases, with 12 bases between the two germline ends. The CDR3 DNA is TGTGCCAGCAGCCAGCCGAGACACCCCTCTGGAAACACCATATATTTT. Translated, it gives CASSQPRHPSGNTIYF.

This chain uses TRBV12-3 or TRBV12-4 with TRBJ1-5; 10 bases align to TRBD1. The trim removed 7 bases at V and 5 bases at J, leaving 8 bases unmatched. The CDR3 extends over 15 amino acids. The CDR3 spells CASIPGQGIDQPQHF. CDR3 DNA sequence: TGTGCCAGCATTCCGGGACAGGGGATTGATCAGCCCCAGCATTTT.

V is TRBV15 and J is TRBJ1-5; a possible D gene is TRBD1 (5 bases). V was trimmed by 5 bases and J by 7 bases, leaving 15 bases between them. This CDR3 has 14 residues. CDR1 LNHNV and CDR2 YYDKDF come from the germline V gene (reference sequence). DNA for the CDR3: TGTGCCACCAGCTCCAGGGTAGCCCACCAGCCCCAGCATTTT. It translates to CATSSRVAHQPQHF.

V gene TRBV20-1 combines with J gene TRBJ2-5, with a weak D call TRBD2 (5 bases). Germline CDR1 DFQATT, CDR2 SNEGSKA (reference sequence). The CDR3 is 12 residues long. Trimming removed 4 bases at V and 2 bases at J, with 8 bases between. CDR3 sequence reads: CSAIRGQETQYF. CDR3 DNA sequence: TGCAGTGCTATCCGGGGACAAGAGACCCAGTACTTC.

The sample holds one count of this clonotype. The CDR3 reads CASSPGQVQQETQYF. For the CDR3, the DNA is TGTGCCAGCAGCCCGGGACAGGTTCAACAAGAGACCCAGTACTTC. The V gene is TRBV2, the J gene TRBJ2-5; the match to TRBD1 covers 8 bases. Germline V gene data show CDR1 as SNHLY and CDR2 as FYNNEI. The ends lost 6 bases at V and 2 bases at J; junction bases unmatched: 8. The CDR3 runs to 15 residues.

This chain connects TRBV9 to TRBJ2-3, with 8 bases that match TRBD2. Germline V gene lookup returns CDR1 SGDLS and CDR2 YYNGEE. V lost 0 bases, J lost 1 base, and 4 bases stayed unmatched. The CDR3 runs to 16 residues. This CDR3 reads CASSVGRGAGTDTQYF. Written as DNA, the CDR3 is TGTGCCAGCAGCGTAGGGCGGGGGGCTGGCACAGATACGCAGTATTTT.

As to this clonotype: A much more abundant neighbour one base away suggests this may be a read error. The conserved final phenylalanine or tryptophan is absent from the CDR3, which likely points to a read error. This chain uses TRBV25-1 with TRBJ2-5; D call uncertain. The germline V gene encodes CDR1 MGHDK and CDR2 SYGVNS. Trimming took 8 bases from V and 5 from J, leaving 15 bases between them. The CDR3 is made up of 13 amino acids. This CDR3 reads CASLLSGLETQYV. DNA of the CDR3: TGTGCCAGCTTGCTATCGGGCTTGGAGACCCAGTACGTC.

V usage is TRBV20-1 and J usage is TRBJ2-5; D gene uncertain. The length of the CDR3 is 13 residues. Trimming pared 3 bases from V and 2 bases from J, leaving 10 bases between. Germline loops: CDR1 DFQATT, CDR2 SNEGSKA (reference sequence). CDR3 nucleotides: TGCAGTGCTAGCGTATTTCGACAAGAGACCCAGTACTTC. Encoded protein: CSASVFRQETQYF.

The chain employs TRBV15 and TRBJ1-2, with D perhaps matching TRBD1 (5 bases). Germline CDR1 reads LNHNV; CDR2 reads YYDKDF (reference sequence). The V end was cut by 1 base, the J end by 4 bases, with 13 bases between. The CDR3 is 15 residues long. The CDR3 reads CATSRAAGRGYGYTF. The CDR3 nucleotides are TGTGCCACCAGCAGAGCTGCGGGGCGAGGCTATGGCTACACCTTC. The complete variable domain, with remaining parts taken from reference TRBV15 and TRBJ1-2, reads DAMVIQNPRYQVTQFGKPVTLSCSQTLNHNVMYWYQQKSSQAPKLLFHYYDKDFNNEADTPDNFQSRRPNTSFCFLDIRSPGLGDTAMYLCATSRAAGRGYGYTFGSGTRLTVV.

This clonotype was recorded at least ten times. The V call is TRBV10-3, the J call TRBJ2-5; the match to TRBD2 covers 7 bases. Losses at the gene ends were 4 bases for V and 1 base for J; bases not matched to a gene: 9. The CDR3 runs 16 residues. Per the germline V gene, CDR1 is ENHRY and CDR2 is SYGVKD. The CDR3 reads CAISGRRGNSQETQYF. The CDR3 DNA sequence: TGTGCCATCAGTGGGCGGCGGGGGAACTCCCAAGAGACCCAGTACTTC.

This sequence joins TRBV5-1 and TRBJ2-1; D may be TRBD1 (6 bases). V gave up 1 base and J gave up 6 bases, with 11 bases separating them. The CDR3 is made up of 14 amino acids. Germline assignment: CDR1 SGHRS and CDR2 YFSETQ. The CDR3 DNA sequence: TGCGCCAGCAGCTTGCGTCAGGGGTTCAATGAGCAGTTCTTC. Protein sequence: CASSLRQGFNEQFF.